The sample holds a few counts of the clone carrying this T cell receptor beta chain. TCRdb reprocessed the RT-PCR reads with MiXCR, giving one entry per CDR3 protein. This table has about a million distinct CDR3 sequences, approximately 19% appearing once. The data are from a study of patients and donors after allogeneic stem cell transplantation. The origin of this receptor is a human donor who was either an allogeneic HSCT recipient or a stem cell or donor lymphocyte infusion donor (not recorded which). It is not recorded whose cells these are; they may come from a transplant donor. Sequencing was carried out using blood, either unsorted or a sorted T cell fraction (not recorded which).

The CDR3 DNA reads as TGTGCCAGCAGTTTAGCAGGGACTAGCGGTAAGGGTACGCAGTATTTT. Residues: CASSLAGTSGKGTQYF. The V and J genes are TRBV12-3 or TRBV12-4 and TRBJ2-3; TRBD2 matches 11 bases. V trimming: 0 bases; J trimming: 8 bases; junction bases outside the gene matches: 7. This CDR3 contains 16 residues.